The entry below describes one T cell receptor (beta chain). The data belong to a study of control samples from healthy donors and cancer patients. TCRdb keeps only in-frame clones here, not all; method: immunoSEQ multiplex PCR. Here the sample spans roughly 370,000 clones, approximately 90% being singletons. This CDR3 is 15 amino acids long. Trimming cost V 1 base and J 9 bases, with 16 bases left between them. CDR1 and CDR2 from the germline V gene are LNHDA and SQIVND (reference sequence). This chain connects TRBV19 to TRBJ2-1, with D possibly TRBD2 on 6 matching bases. Sequencing was carried out using PBMCs. The receptor was derived from a man aged 35-49 years with head and neck cancer. Here the CDR3 reads CASSIGPGAAGEQFF. In nucleotides, the CDR3 is TGTGCCAGTAGTATAGGTCCGGGAGCCGCGGGTGAGCAGTTCTTC.